This T cell receptor (beta chain) was retrieved from a study of CD8 T cells in ankylosing spondylitis. V was clipped by 7 bases and J by 2 bases, with 9 bases between them. Germline V gives CDR1 MNHNS, CDR2 SASEGT. The CDR3 has 13 residues. TCRdb redid the calling of the 5' RACE reads with MiXCR, one entry per CDR3 protein. The sample contains more than 60,000 distinct CDR3 sequences, more than 5.5% of which appear only once. Study-wide results and caveats: Disease-linked clones were reportedly significantly enriched in matched ankylosing spondylitis synovial fluid. Among TCR beta sequences, a motif of fewer than 10 highly homologous variants appeared characteristic of ankylosing spondylitis blood. CD8+ by phenotype, disease-linked clones were relatively rare in peripheral blood.

This clonotype was observed many times. Its antigen is currently unknown. What was sequenced was synovial fluid, either unsorted or a sorted T cell fraction (not recorded which). The J gene is TRBJ2-1, the V gene TRBV6-1; D is ambiguous. The receptor comes from a male donor with ankylosing spondylitis. CDR3 region: CASTPGPYNEQFF. CDR3 DNA: TGTGCCAGCACCCCGGGTCCCTACAATGAGCAGTTCTTC.